Each of the 9 T cell receptor beta chains below was sequenced from the same sample in a study of cytomegalovirus exposure and HLA in healthy donors. Clones were sequenced by immunoSEQ multiplex PCR, and TCRdb holds only the in-frame ones, with some missing. Here the sample spans about 220,000 clones, 65% to 85% being singletons. Sequences were obtained from PBMCs. Source of these receptors: a woman between 25 and 40 years old in good health and CMV-seropositive.

This chain uses TRBV13 with TRBJ1-4; no firm D call. This CDR3 is 15 amino acids long. V was clipped by 0 bases and J by 5 bases, with 10 bases between them. Germline CDR1 is PRHDT and CDR2 is FYEKMQ (reference sequence). CDR3 in DNA: TGTGCCAGCAGCTTAGGGGCGGGCCGCAATGAAAAACTGTTTTTT. It translates to CASSLGAGRNEKLFF.

This rearrangement joins TRBV27 to TRBJ2-5, with D tentatively TRBD2 (6 bases). The CDR3 spans 18 residues. The V end lost 2 bases, the J end lost 3 bases, and 22 bases lay between the germline ends. CDR1 is MNHEY and CDR2 is SMNVEV in the germline V gene (reference sequence). Here the CDR3 DNA reads TGTGCCAGCAGTTTAGGGTCCGGGACTCTTCCCGCCAAAGAGACCCAGTACTTC. Protein: CASSLGSGTLPAKETQYF.

A few counts support this clone. The chain combines TRBV4-1 with TRBJ2-7; weak D call: TRBD2 (5 bases). The V end was cut by 0 bases, the J end by 1 base, with 10 bases between. CDR1 is MGHRA, CDR2 YSYEKL, per germline. This CDR3 region has 15 residues. The CDR3 DNA reads TGCGCCAGCAGCCAAGAACTAGGACCGTCCTACGAGCAGTACTTC. Protein product: CASSQELGPSYEQYF.

This clone has just a few counts. The CDR3 nucleotides are TGTGCCAGCAGTGAACGACTAGCGGGTGCTTGGGGTACGCAGTATTTT. Translation gives CASSERLAGAWGTQYF. The chain links TRBV6-1 to TRBJ2-3, with 10 positions matching TRBD2. CDR3 length: 16 amino acids. Germline assignment: CDR1 MNHNS and CDR2 SASEGT. V dropped 2 bases and J dropped 8; count of bases not matched to a gene: 10.

This clone has a single count. This chain connects TRBV30 to TRBJ1-5; tentative D call: TRBD1 (6 bases). Germline V gives CDR1 GTSNPN, CDR2 SVGIG (reference sequence). The V end was cut by 3 bases, the J end by 0 bases, with 6 bases between. The CDR3 sequence is 13 residues long. The CDR3 DNA sequence: TGTGCCTGGAGGGACAGTAGCAATCAGCCCCAGCATTTT. Protein product: CAWRDSSNQPQHF.

The chain recombines TRBV7-9 with TRBJ2-7, with D tentatively TRBD1 (6 bases). The CDR3 consists of 17 residues. Deletions cut 1 base from V and 5 bases from J, with 21 bases between. CDR1 and CDR2 from the germline V gene are SEHNR and FQNEAQ (reference sequence). The CDR3 DNA follows: TGTGCCAGCAGCTTAGTCGTAGGCCAGGGGAACACCCACGAGCAGTACTTC. This codes for CASSLVVGQGNTHEQYF.

This chain joins TRBV2 and TRBJ2-3; TRBD2 matches 10 bases. With V trimmed by 8 bases and J by 11 bases, 7 bases remained unmatched. Germline V gene sequence: CDR1 SNHLY, CDR2 FYNNEI. The CDR3 runs 12 residues. The CDR3 sequence: CASQREGLRQYF. In DNA form, the CDR3 reads TGTGCCAGCCAGCGGGAGGGACTCCGGCAGTATTTT.

This chain joins TRBV2 and TRBJ2-1, with TRBD2 as a possible D gene (5 bases). In germline, CDR1 is SNHLY, CDR2 FYNNEI. The CDR3 extends over 13 amino acids. The V gene lost 7 bases and the J gene lost 4 bases, with 11 bases spanning the gap. CDR3: CASNGKRYNEQFF. In nucleotides, the CDR3 is TGTGCCAGCAACGGGAAACGATACAATGAGCAGTTCTTC.

The V and J genes are TRBV6-6 and TRBJ1-1; possible D gene TRBD1, 6 bases. Trimming took off 6 bases at V and 3 bases at J, with 11 bases between the two ends. The CDR3 runs to 13 residues. CDR1 is MNHNY and CDR2 is SVGAGI in the germline V gene (reference sequence). The CDR3 sequence: CASSRGYDTEAFF. The CDR3 coding sequence is TGTGCCAGCAGCAGGGGCTACGACACTGAAGCTTTCTTT.